This T cell receptor (beta chain) derives from a study of glioma-infiltrating T cells after dendritic cell vaccination. The wider study: At biweekly intervals, patients got three intradermal dendritic cell vaccine injections. General study results and limits: Estimated pretreatment TIL content predicted outcome after dendritic cell vaccination.

J lost 7 bases, V lost 4 bases, and 9 bases had no gene match. This CDR3 is built from 15 residues. Germline V CDR1 and CDR2: SGHDN, FVKESK. Produced via immunoSEQ multiplex PCR; TCRdb's table is partial and in-frame only. Counted here are around 100,000 clones, roughly four fifths occurring once; the ten biggest clones make up around 12%. The sample holds a few counts of this clone. Its antigen is still unknown. The sample in question was blood, obtained before dendritic cell vaccination. The chain combines TRBV14 with TRBJ2-1, with TRBD1 matching over 8 bases. This TCR derives from a human donor with glioblastoma. CDR3 coding DNA: TGTGCCAGCAGCCCCGTTACAGGGGGTTGGAATGAGCAGTTCTTC. It is translated as CASSPVTGGWNEQFF.